The TCR beta chain under discussion was sequenced for a study of blood T cell repertoires in COVID-19. Whole-study context: Acute and convalescent COVID-19 samples came from the United States, Italy and Spain. Nucleic acid was either cDNA or gDNA, and it came from T cells, B-cell-depleted T cells, or PBMCs.

CDR1 SGHDT and CDR2 YYEEEE come from the germline V gene. V lost 4 bases, J lost 5 bases, and 12 bases lay in between. This CDR3 is built from 13 residues. The authors' processing: How many nucleated cells were present was estimated from reference gene primer amplification. Sequencing was performed with immunoSEQ multiplex PCR; in TCRdb, only in-frame clones are kept and a portion is missing. The V and J calls and clone size are taken from that table; D and trimming were inferred from the DNA. This table has a few hundred thousand clones, approximately 87% appearing once. The sequencing input was peripheral blood. This chain uses TRBV5-6 with TRBJ1-2; D is uncertain. This TCR was sampled from a woman between 45 and 65 years old with acute or convalescent COVID-19. The DNA of the CDR3 is TGTGCCAGCAGCCACGACAAGCCTTATGGCTACACCTTC. This translates into CASSHDKPYGYTF.